A single sample is the source of the 5 T cell receptor beta chains below, sequenced in a study of post-analysis software for immune sequencing data. Whole-study findings and limits: With TRBV5-6, TRBV5-1 and TRBV20-1 included, 4 to 6 TRBV segments were more frequent in patients than in controls.

Their cognate antigens are unknown. Built from TCR beta cDNA, the libraries had unique molecular identifiers in them. TCRdb reprocessed the PCR reads with MiXCR, giving one entry per CDR3 protein. Of hundreds of thousands of distinct CDR3 sequences listed, 44% were seen once; the top ten hold more than 1.5%. Sequencing input: blood. The receptors were gathered from a girl aged 5 to 17 with multiple sclerosis.

CDR3 sequence reads: CAWILGNTEAFF. The CDR3 coding sequence is TGTGCCTGGATACTGGGGAACACTGAAGCTTTCTTT. The chain combines TRBV30 with TRBJ1-1; D call uncertain. Trimming took 4 bases from V and 1 from J, leaving 7 bases between them. Germline CDR1 reads GTSNPN; CDR2 reads SVGIG (reference sequence). The CDR3 extends over 12 amino acids. The complete variable domain, with remaining parts taken from reference TRBV30 and TRBJ1-1, reads SQTIHQWPATLVQPVGSPLSLECTVEGTSNPNLYWYRQAAGRGLQLLFYSVGIGQISSEVPQNLSASRPQDRQFILSSKKLLLSDSGFYLCAWILGNTEAFFGQGTRLTVV.

The chain is built from TRBV6-5 and TRBJ1-2; no definite D call. The CDR3 totals 11 residues. Trimming took off 6 bases at V and 8 bases at J, with 10 bases between the two ends. The germline CDR1 and CDR2 sequences are MNHEY and SVGAGI. The CDR3 nucleotides read TGTGCCAGCAGCGGGATCGGCGGCTACACCTTC. It is translated as CASSGIGGYTF.

This chain connects TRBV20-1 to TRBJ2-1; D unclear. This CDR3 contains 11 residues. Germline loops: CDR1 DFQATT, CDR2 SNEGSKA (reference sequence). V gave up 2 bases and J gave up 6 bases, with 5 bases separating them. The CDR3 bases are TGCAGTGCTAGACGCCTCAATGAGCAGTTCTTC. Amino acid sequence: CSARRLNEQFF.

This clonotype was found a few times. The genes are TRBV7-8 and TRBJ2-5; 9 positions agree with TRBD1. V shed 5 bases and J 5 bases; nucleotides not matched to a gene: 9. In germline, CDR1 is SGHVS, CDR2 FQNEAQ. This CDR3 comprises 15 residues. The CDR3 protein is CASSNRQGEGETQYF. CDR3 DNA sequence: TGTGCCAGCAGCAACCGACAGGGGGAGGGGGAGACCCAGTACTTC.

This chain joins TRBV5-1 and TRBJ2-5, with D maybe TRBD1 (6 bases). V dropped 1 base and J dropped 2 bases, with 18 bases sitting between them. This CDR3 spans 17 amino acids. In germline, CDR1 is SGHRS, CDR2 YFSETQ. The CDR3 loop reads CASSLTPRGGRQETQYF. DNA for the CDR3: TGCGCCAGCAGCTTGACGCCCAGGGGCGGAAGACAAGAGACCCAGTACTTC.